This T cell receptor beta chain was sequenced in a study of graft-versus-host responses after intestinal transplantation. Across the whole study: Anti-thymocyte globulin was used for induction in all recipients, who then took tacrolimus and steroids for roughly 3 years.

The table came from immunoSEQ multiplex PCR; TCRdb's copy has only in-frame clones and leaves some out. The table shows under 15,000 clones, with over 35% occurring only once. Broader study findings: Some GvH clones were seen earlier in gut or blood, suggesting intestinal origin. An association linked early post-transplant HvG declines with peak circulating GvH clone levels.

The plating included approximately 200,000 irradiated, violet-dye-labeled stimulator cells together with approximately 200,000 CFSE-labeled responder cells. Dividing CFSE-low CD3+CD4+ and CD3+CD8+ responders were isolated by sorting after the reaction. This clonotype originated in a human patient who received an intestinal transplant. The specimen was alloreactive CD8+ T cells from a mixed lymphocyte reaction culture, collected before intestinal transplant. The subset was: CFSE-low proliferating T cells sorted from roughly six-day pre-transplant mixed lymphocyte reaction (GvH or HvG direction).

CDR3 protein: CASSLGRGRASTQHF. The CDR3 DNA follows: TGTGCCAGCAGCTTAGGCAGGGGGCGGGCTTCGACCCAGCATTTT. This chain links TRBV7-9 with TRBJ1-5, with TRBD1 matching over 8 bases. CDR1 and CDR2 (germline): SEHNR, FQNEAQ (reference sequence). Trimming cost V 1 base and J 11 bases; bases outside gene matches: 10. CDR3 size: 15 residues.